The sequence of this T cell receptor beta chain was determined in a study of T cell responses to AZD1222 COVID-19 vaccine. Trimming took 5 bases from V and 1 from J, leaving 17 bases between them. CDR3 length equals 17 residues. Looked up from germline, CDR1 is MDHEN and CDR2 is SYDVKM. Using immunoSEQ multiplex PCR, the repertoire was profiled, and TCRdb retains in-frame clones only, with some absent. This sample has approximately 150,000 clones, with 85% to 90% found just once. The gene calls are TRBV28 and TRBJ2-2; D call uncertain. Sequencing used peripheral blood, obtained on day 0 of AZD1222 vaccination. This clonotype was sampled from an adult in good health. CDR3 in DNA: TGTGCCAGCAGTCCCCCGCCCAACTACCGGAACACCGGGGAGCTGTTTTTT. Protein product: CASSPPPNYRNTGELFF.